This entry lists 16 T cell receptor beta chains sequenced from one sample in a study of early T cells in non-severe SARS-CoV-2 infection (dated by TCRdb to about 2021). The method was 5' RACE. The data were produced on a NextSeq 500. The public sequencing data were trimmed at Q25 with fastp and processed into clonotypes with MiXCR by TCRdb, which kept only in-frame beta chains. All rows with the same CDR3 protein become a single entry with the most common DNA and genes. This sample gives tens of thousands of distinct CDR3 sequences in total; approximately 14% of them show up just once. The top ten constitute under 7.5% of the sample. Source material: whole blood. The origin of the receptors is an adult who was a healthcare worker with PCR-confirmed SARS-CoV-2 infection or an uninfected control (not recorded which).

V gene TRBV29-1 combines with J gene TRBJ1-3; D is uncertain. With 4 bases removed from V and 4 bases from J, the gap between germline ends came to 11 bases. CDR1 and CDR2 from the germline V gene are SQVTM and ANQGSEA. This CDR3 region has 13 residues. CDR3 DNA: TGCAGCGTTGGAGTAAACGGGGGAAACACCATATATTTT. Protein: CSVGVNGGNTIYF.

The chain joins TRBV3-1 to TRBJ1-4; the D is unclear. V lost 4 bases to trimming and J lost 3 bases, with 15 bases between them. The V gene's germline CDR1 is LGHDT and CDR2 YNNKEL (reference sequence). The CDR3 totals 16 residues. The CDR3 sequence: CASSPTDTFSNEKLFF. Written as DNA, the CDR3 is TGTGCCAGCAGCCCTACCGACACCTTCTCTAATGAAAAACTGTTTTTT.

This clonotype was seen at least ten times. V is TRBV5-1 and J is TRBJ1-3, with 8 positions matching TRBD1. J gave up 4 bases and V 4 bases, and 4 bases lay outside the gene matches. Germline loops: CDR1 SGHRS, CDR2 YFSETQ. This CDR3 comprises 14 residues. For the CDR3, the DNA is TGCGCCAGCAGCCCGGACAGGGCGGGAAACACCATATATTTT. Amino acids: CASSPDRAGNTIYF. The whole variable domain, filled in from reference TRBV5-1 and TRBJ1-3, reads KAGVTQTPRYLIKTRGQQVTLSCSPISGHRSVSWYQQTPGQGLQFLFEYFSETQRNKGNFPGRFSGRQFSNSRSEMNVSTLELGDSALYLCASSPDRAGNTIYFGEGSWLTVV.

In its sample, this clonotype was seen a few times. This rearrangement joins TRBV3-1 to TRBJ2-3, with TRBD1 matching 7 bases. Trimming cost V 0 bases and J 5 bases; bases outside gene matches: 8. The V gene's germline CDR1 is LGHDT and CDR2 YNNKEL (reference sequence). The CDR3 spans 16 residues. The CDR3 is CASSQERGQQLDTQYF. CDR3 nucleotides: TGTGCCAGCAGCCAAGAAAGGGGACAGCAACTAGATACGCAGTATTTT.

This clonotype came up a few times. The J gene is TRBJ1-2, the V gene TRBV7-9; TRBD1 matches 7 bases. The V gene's germline CDR1 is SEHNR and CDR2 FQNEAQ (reference sequence). CDR3 size: 14 residues. V shed 5 bases, J shed 5 bases, and the junction held 8 bases outside the gene matches. The CDR3 bases are TGTGCCAGCAGCCCGGCGACAGGGATGTATGGCTACACCTTC. This gives the protein CASSPATGMYGYTF.

This chain connects TRBV6-6 to TRBJ2-5; D is undetermined. The V and J ends lost 3 bases and 5 bases respectively, with 4 bases between them. Germline V CDR1 and CDR2: MNHNY, SVGAGI (reference sequence). This CDR3 has 11 amino acids. For the CDR3, the DNA is TGTGCCAGCAGTTATTACGAGACCCAGTACTTC. It specifies CASSYYETQYF.

A few counts support this clonotype. The chain couples TRBV7-6 to TRBJ2-3; 9 bases agree with TRBD2. The CDR3 consists of 17 residues. Losses at the gene ends were 2 bases for V and 5 bases for J; bases not matched to a gene: 11. Germline lookup yields CDR1 SGHVS and CDR2 FNYEAQ. CDR3 in amino acids: CASSLSTFLAGRDTQYF. The CDR3 region has the DNA TGTGCCAGCAGCTTATCCACTTTCCTAGCGGGGCGAGATACGCAGTATTTT.

The chain employs TRBV5-1 and TRBJ1-1, with D maybe TRBD1 (5 bases). Germline V gene sequence: CDR1 SGHRS, CDR2 YFSETQ. This CDR3 spans 15 amino acids. Trimming stripped 1 base from V and 9 bases from J, with 19 bases between. The CDR3 spells CASSLSGDSQPQAFF. The CDR3 coding sequence is TGCGCCAGCAGCTTGAGTGGAGACAGTCAACCCCAAGCTTTCTTT.

This clonotype was seen a handful of times. The chain recombines TRBV7-8 with TRBJ2-7, with D tentatively TRBD1 (6 bases). Deletions cut 5 bases from V and 5 bases from J, with 22 bases between. In germline, CDR1 is SGHVS, CDR2 FQNEAQ. This CDR3 comprises 16 residues. CDR3 sequence: CASSRPPFPAGDEQYF. DNA of the CDR3: TGTGCCAGCAGCCGCCCTCCTTTCCCGGCAGGGGACGAGCAGTACTTC.

The gene calls are TRBV20-1 and TRBJ1-3; possible D gene TRBD1, 5 bases. Germline-derived CDR1 and CDR2 are DFQATT and SNEGSKA (reference sequence). V lost 6 bases and J lost 0, with 15 bases in between. There are 15 residues in the CDR3. CDR3 sequence: CSAQNRGPSGNTIYF. DNA of the CDR3: TGCAGTGCCCAGAACCGGGGCCCCTCTGGAAACACCATATATTTT.

A few counts support this clonotype. The chain links TRBV4-1 to TRBJ2-5; no reliable D call. The CDR3 extends over 14 amino acids. Germline V gene lookup returns CDR1 MGHRA and CDR2 YSYEKL. Between the trimmed V and J ends, which lost 1 base and 5 bases, there was a span of 11 bases. The CDR3 region has the DNA TGCGCCAGCAGCCAAGTTGCAGCGTCGGAGACCCAGTACTTC. This sequence encodes CASSQVAASETQYF.

This clonotype was counted only a few times. The chain combines TRBV15 with TRBJ2-7; the match to TRBD1 covers 11 bases. V gave up 1 base and J gave up 2 bases; unmatched junction bases: 1. CDR1 and CDR2 (germline): LNHNV, YYDKDF (reference sequence). The length of the CDR3 is 15 residues. CDR3 nucleotide sequence: TGTGCCACCAGCAGAGTGGGACAGGGGGCCTACGAGCAGTACTTC. Protein sequence: CATSRVGQGAYEQYF.

Many counts were recorded for this clonotype. The CDR3 loop is CATSGGGARTGELFF. The CDR3 coding sequence is TGTGCCACCTCCGGCGGGGGGGCCAGGACCGGGGAGCTGTTTTTT. This rearrangement joins TRBV28 to TRBJ2-2, with 9 bases fitting TRBD2. The germline gives CDR1 MDHEN, CDR2 SYDVKM. The junction had 11 bases not matched to a gene; V was cut back by 10 bases and J by 5 bases. CDR3 size: 15 residues.

The chain employs TRBV5-4 and TRBJ2-5; unclear D gene. This CDR3 is 14 amino acids long. CDR1 is SGHNT, CDR2 YYREEE, per germline (reference sequence). V dropped 0 bases and J dropped 3 bases, with 9 bases sitting between them. CDR3 DNA: TGTGCCAGCAGCTTGGAGGTCTATAAAGAGACCCAGTACTTC. Protein product: CASSLEVYKETQYF.

This clonotype has at least ten counts. The chain employs TRBV3-1 and TRBJ1-1; weak D call: TRBD1 (5 bases). The V gene lost 0 bases and the J gene lost 5 bases, with 19 bases spanning the gap. CDR3 length: 17 amino acids. Germline V gene lookup returns CDR1 LGHDT and CDR2 YNNKEL (reference sequence). In DNA, the CDR3 is TGTGCCAGCAGCCAAGATCCGCCCGGCAGGGCGGGAACTGAAGCTTTCTTT. Its translation is CASSQDPPGRAGTEAFF.

The V and J genes are TRBV27 and TRBJ1-6; TRBD1 might be the D (5 bases). This CDR3 has 17 amino acids. The V gene's germline CDR1 is MNHEY and CDR2 SMNVEV (reference sequence). The germline V and J ends were trimmed by 2 bases and 6 bases, with 17 bases remaining between them. CDR3 DNA sequence: TGTGCCAGCAGTTTACGATTGGGGACGCAGGCTAATTCACCCCTCCACTTT. It specifies CASSLRLGTQANSPLHF.